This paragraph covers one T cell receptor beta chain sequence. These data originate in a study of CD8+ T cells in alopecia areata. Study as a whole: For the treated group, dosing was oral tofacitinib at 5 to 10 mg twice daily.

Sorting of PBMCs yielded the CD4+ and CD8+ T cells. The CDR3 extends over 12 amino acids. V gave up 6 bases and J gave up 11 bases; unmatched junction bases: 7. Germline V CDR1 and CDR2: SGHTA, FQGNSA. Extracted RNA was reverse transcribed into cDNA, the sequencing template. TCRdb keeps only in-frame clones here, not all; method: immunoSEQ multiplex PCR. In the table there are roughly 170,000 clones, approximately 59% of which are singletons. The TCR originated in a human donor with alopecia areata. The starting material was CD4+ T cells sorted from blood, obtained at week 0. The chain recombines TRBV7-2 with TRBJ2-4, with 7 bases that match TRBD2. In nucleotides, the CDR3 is TGTGCCAGCAGGGCCGGACTAGAGGTTCAGTACTTC. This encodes CASRAGLEVQYF.